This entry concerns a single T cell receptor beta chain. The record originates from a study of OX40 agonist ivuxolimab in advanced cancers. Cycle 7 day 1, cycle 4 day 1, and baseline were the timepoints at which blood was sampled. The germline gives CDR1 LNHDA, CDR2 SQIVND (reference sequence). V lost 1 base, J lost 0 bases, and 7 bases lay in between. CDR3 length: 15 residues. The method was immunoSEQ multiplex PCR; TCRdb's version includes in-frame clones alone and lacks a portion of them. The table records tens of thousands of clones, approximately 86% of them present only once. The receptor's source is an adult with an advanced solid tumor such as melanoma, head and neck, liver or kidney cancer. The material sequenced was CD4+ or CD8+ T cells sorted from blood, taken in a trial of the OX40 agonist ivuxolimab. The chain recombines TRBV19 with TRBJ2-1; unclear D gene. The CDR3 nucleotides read TGTGCCAGTAGTATAGTTCGTAGCTCCTACAATGAGCAGTTCTTC. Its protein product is CASSIVRSSYNEQFF.